The entry below gives a single T cell receptor (beta chain) sequence along with its context. Sequenced by immunoSEQ multiplex PCR; TCRdb stores in-frame clones only, minus some. The sample lists 80,000 or so clones; 90% were seen once. The data were obtained in a study of OX40 agonist ivuxolimab in advanced cancers. Study information: An agonistic anti-OX40 (CD134) antibody, ivuxolimab, was used to treat the patients.

Blood specimens came from baseline, cycle 4 day 1, and cycle 7 day 1. The sequence was obtained from an adult with an advanced solid tumor such as melanoma, head and neck, liver or kidney cancer. Sequenced material: CD4+ or CD8+ T cells sorted from blood, taken in a trial of the OX40 agonist ivuxolimab.

The CDR3 region has the DNA TGTGCCAGCAGTTTCTATCTGTCGCCAGGCAGCAATCAGCCCCAGCATTTT. It translates to CASSFYLSPGSNQPQHF. The chain employs TRBV28 and TRBJ1-5; D not resolved. The CDR3 sequence is 17 residues long. The germline CDR1 and CDR2 sequences are MDHEN and SYDVKM. V was cut by 3 bases and J by 1 base, with 16 bases left in between.